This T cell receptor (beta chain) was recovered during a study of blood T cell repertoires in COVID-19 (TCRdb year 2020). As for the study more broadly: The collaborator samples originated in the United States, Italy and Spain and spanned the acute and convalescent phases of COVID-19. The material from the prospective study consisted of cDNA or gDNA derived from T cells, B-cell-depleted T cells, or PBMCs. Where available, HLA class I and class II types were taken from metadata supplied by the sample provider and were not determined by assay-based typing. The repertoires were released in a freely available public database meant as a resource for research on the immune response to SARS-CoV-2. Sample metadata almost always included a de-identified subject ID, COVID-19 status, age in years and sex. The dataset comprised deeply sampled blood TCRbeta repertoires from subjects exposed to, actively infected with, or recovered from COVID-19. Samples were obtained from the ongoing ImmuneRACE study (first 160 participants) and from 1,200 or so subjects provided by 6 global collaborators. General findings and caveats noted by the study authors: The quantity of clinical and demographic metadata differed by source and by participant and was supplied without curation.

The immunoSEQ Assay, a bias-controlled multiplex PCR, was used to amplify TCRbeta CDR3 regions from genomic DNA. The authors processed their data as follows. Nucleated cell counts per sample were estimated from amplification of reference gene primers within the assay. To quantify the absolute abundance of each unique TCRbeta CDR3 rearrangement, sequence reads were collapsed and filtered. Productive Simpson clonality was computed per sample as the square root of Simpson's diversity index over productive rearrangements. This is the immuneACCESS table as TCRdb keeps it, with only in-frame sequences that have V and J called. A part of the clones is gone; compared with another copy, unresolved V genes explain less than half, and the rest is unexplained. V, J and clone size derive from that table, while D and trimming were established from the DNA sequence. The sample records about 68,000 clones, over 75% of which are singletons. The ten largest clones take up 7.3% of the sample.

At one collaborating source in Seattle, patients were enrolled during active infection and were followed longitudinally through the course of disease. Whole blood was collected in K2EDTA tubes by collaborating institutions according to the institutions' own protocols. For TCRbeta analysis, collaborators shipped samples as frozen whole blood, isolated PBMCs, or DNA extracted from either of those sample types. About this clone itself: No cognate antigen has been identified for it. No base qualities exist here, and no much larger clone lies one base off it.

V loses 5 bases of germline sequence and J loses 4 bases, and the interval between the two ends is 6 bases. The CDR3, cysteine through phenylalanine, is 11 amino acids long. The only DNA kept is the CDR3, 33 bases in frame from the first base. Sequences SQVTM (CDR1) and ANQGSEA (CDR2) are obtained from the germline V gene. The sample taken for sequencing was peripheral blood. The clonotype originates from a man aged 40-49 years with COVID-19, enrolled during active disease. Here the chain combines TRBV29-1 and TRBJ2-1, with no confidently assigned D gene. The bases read TGCAGCGTTTACGGGTACAATGAGCAGTTCTTC. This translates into CSVYGYNEQFF.